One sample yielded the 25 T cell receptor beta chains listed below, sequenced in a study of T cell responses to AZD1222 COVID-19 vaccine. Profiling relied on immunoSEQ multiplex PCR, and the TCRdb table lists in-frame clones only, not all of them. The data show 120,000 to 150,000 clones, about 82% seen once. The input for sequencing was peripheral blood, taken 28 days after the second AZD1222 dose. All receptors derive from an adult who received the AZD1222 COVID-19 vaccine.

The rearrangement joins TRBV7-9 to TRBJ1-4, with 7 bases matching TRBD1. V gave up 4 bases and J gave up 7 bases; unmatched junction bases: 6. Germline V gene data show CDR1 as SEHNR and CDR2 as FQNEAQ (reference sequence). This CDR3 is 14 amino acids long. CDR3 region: CASSSTGSGEKLFF. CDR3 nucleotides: TGTGCCAGCAGCTCGACAGGGTCGGGTGAAAAACTGTTTTTT.

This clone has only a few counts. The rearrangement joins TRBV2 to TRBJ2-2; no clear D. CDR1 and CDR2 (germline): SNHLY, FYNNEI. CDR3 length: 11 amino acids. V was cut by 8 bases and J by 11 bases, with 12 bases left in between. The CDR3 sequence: CASLGRFELFF. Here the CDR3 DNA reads TGTGCCAGCCTTGGCAGGTTTGAGCTGTTTTTT.

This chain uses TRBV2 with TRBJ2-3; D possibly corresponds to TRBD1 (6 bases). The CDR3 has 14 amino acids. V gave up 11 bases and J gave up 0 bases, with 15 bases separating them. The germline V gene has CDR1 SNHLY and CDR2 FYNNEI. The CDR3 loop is CAGQQGWSTDTQYF. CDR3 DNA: TGTGCCGGCCAACAGGGTTGGAGCACAGATACGCAGTATTTT.

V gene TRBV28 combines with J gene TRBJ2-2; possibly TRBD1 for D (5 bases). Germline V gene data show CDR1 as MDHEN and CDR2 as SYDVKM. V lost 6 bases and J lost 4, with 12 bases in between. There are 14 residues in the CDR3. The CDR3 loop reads CASRSQGGTGELFF. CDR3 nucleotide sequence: TGTGCCAGCAGATCCCAGGGCGGCACCGGGGAGCTGTTTTTT.

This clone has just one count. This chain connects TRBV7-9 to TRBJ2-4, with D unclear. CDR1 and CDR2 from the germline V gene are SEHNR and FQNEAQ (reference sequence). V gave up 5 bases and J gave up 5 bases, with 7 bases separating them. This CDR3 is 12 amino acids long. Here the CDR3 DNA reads TGTGCCAGCAGCGCCAACGAAAACATTCAGTACTTC. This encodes CASSANENIQYF.

This CDR3 reads CASRLSYEQYF. The CDR3, as DNA: TGTGCCAGCCGGCTCTCCTACGAGCAGTACTTC. The chain couples TRBV28 to TRBJ2-7, with D uncertain. Trimming shortened V by 8 bases and J by 0 bases, and 5 bases separated the two germline ends. The CDR3 loop spans 11 amino acids. Germline loops: CDR1 MDHEN, CDR2 SYDVKM.

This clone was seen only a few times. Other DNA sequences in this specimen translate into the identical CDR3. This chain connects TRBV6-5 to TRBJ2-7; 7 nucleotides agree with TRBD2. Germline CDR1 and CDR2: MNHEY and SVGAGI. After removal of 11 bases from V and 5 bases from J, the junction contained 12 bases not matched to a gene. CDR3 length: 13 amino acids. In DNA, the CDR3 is TGTGCCGGGCACGGGGGGAGTCTGAACGAGCAGTACTTC. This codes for CAGHGGSLNEQYF.

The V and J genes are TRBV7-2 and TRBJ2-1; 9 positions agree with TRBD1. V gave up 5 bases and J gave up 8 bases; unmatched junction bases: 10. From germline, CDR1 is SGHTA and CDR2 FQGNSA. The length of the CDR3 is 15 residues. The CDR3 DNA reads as TGTGCCAGCAGCGCTAGACAGGGGGGCCGCGATGAGCAGTTCTTC. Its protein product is CASSARQGGRDEQFF. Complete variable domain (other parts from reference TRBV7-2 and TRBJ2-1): GAGVSQSPSNKVTEKGKDVELRCDPISGHTALYWYRQSLGQGLEFLIYFQGNSAPDKSGLPSDRFSAERTGGSVSTLTIQRTQQEDSAVYLCASSARQGGRDEQFFGPGTRLTVL.

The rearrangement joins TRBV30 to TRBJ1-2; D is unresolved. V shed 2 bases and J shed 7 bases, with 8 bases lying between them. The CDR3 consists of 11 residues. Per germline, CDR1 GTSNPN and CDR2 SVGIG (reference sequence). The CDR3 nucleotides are TGTGCCTGGAGTATGACGCGTGGCTACACCTTC. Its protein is CAWSMTRGYTF. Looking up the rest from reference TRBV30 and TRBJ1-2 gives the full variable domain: SQTIHQWPATLVQPVGSPLSLECTVEGTSNPNLYWYRQAAGRGLQLLFYSVGIGQISSEVPQNLSASRPQDRQFILSSKKLLLSDSGFYLCAWSMTRGYTFGSGTRLTVV.

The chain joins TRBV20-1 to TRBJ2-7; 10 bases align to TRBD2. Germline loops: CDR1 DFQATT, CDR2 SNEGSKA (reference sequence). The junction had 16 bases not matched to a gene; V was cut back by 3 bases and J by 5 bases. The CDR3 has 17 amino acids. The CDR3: CSASGGGASGSPHEQYF. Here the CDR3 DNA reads TGCAGTGCTAGTGGGGGCGGTGCTAGCGGGAGTCCCCACGAGCAGTACTTC.

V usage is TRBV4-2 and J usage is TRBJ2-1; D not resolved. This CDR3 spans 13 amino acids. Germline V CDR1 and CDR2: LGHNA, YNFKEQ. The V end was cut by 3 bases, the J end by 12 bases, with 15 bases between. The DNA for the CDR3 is TGTGCCAGCAGCCATGCGGAACTGGGATTGCAGTTCTTC. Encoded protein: CASSHAELGLQFF.

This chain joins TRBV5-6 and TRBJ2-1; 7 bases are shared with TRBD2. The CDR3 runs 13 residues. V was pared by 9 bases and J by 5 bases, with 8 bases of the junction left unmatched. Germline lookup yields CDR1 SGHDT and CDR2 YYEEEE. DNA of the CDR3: TGTGCCACCCGGAGGCGGGGGAACAATGAGCAGTTCTTC. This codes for CATRRRGNNEQFF.

The CDR3 is CASSPDRGTEAFF. CDR3 nucleotides: TGTGCCAGCAGTCCAGACAGGGGCACTGAAGCTTTCTTT. V usage is TRBV12-3 or TRBV12-4 and J usage is TRBJ1-1; 8 nucleotides match TRBD1. The V segment lost 5 bases and the J segment 4 bases; nucleotides outside the gene matches: 3. CDR3 size: 13 residues.

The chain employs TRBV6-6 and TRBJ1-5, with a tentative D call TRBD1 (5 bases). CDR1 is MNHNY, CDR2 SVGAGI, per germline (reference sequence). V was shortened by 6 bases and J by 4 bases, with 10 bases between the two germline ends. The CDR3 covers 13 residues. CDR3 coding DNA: TGTGCCAGCAGGGGACTGCTAAATCAGCCCCAGCATTTT. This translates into CASRGLLNQPQHF.

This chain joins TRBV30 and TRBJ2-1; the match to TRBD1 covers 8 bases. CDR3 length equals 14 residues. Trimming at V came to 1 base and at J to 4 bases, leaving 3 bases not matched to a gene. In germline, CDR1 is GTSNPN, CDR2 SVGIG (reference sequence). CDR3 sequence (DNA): TGTGCCTGGAGTGCCGGACAGGGATACAATGAGCAGTTCTTC. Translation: CAWSAGQGYNEQFF. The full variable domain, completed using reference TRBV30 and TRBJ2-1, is SQTIHQWPATLVQPVGSPLSLECTVEGTSNPNLYWYRQAAGRGLQLLFYSVGIGQISSEVPQNLSASRPQDRQFILSSKKLLLSDSGFYLCAWSAGQGYNEQFFGPGTRLTVL.

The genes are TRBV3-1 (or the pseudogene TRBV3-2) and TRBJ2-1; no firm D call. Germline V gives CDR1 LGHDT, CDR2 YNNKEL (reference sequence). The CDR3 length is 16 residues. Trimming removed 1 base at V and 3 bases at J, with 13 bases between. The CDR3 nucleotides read TGTGCCAGCAGCCAAGCGGGCGACCGGAACTACAATGAGCAGTTCTTC. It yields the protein CASSQAGDRNYNEQFF.

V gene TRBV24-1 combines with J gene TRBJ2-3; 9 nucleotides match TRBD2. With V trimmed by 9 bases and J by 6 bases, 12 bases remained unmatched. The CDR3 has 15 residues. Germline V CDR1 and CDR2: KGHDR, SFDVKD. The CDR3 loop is CATAPSGRTTDTQYF. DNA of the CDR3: TGTGCCACCGCACCAAGCGGGAGGACGACTGATACGCAGTATTTT.

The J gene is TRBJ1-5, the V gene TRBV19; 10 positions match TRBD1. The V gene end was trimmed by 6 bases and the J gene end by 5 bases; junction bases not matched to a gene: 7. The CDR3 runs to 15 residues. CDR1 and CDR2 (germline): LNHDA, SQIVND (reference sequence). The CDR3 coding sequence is TGTGCCAGTAGCGACAGGGGGCGCGGGGATCAGCCCCAGCATTTT. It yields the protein CASSDRGRGDQPQHF.

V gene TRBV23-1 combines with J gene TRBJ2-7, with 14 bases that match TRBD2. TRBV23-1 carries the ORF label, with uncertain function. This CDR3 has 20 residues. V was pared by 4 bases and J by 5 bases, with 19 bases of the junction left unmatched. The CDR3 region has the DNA TGCGCCAGCAGTCCGCCGGGACTAGCGGGAGTTTGGATGCATGGAAACGAGCAGTACTTC. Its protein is CASSPPGLAGVWMHGNEQYF.

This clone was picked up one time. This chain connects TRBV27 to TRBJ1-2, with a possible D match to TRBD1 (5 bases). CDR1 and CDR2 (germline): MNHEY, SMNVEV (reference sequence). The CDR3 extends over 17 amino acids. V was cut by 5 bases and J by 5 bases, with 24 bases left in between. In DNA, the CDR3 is TGTGCCAGCAGTCCAGGGCTAGGGGCCTCCGAGGCGTATGGCTACACCTTC. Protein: CASSPGLGASEAYGYTF.

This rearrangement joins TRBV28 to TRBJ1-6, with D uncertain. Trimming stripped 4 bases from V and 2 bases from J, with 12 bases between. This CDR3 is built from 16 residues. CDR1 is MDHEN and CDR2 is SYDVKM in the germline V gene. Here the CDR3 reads CASSWFGLTYNSPLHF. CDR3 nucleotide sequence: TGTGCCAGCAGTTGGTTCGGACTGACCTATAATTCACCCCTCCACTTT.

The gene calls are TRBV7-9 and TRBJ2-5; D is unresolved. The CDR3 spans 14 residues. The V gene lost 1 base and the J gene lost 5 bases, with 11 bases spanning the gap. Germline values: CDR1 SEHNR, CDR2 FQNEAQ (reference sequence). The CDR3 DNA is TGTGCCAGCAGCTTAGGAATAGTGCCGGAGACCCAGTACTTC. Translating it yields CASSLGIVPETQYF.

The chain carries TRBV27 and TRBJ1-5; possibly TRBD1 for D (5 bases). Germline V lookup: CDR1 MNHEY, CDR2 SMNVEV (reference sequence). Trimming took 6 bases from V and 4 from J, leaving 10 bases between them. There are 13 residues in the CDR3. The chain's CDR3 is CASRAQGNQPQHF. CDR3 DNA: TGTGCCAGCAGGGCCCAGGGTAATCAGCCCCAGCATTTT.

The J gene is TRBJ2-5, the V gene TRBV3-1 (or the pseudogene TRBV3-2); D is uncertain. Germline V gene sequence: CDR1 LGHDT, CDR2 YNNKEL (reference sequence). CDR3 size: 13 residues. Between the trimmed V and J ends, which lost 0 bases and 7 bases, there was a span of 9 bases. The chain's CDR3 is CASSQDLRGTQYF. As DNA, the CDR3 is TGTGCCAGCAGCCAAGATTTGAGAGGGACCCAGTACTTC.

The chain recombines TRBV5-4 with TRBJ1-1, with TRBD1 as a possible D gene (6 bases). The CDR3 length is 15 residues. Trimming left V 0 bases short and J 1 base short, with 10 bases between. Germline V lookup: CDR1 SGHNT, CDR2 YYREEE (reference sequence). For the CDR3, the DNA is TGTGCCAGCAGCTTGGACGGGGGGGCGAACACTGAAGCTTTCTTT. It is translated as CASSLDGGANTEAFF.